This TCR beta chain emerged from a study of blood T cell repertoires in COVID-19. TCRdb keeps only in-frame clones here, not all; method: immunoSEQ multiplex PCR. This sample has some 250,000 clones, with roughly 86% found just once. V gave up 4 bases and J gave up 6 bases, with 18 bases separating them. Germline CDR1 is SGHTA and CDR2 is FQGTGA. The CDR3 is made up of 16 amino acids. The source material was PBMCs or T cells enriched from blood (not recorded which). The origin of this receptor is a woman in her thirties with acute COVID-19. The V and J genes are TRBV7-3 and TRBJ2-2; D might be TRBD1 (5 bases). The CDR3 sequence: CASSSPGASGAGELFF. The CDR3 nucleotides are TGTGCCAGCAGCTCCCCTGGGGCCTCAGGAGCCGGGGAGCTGTTTTTT.